This TCR beta chain was recorded in a study of Graves' ophthalmopathy and Graves' hyperthyroidism. General study results and limits: The majority of expanded thyroid clonotypes above 0.001 frequency also occurred in blood.

With respect to this clonotype: Its target is unknown.

TCR beta CDR3 amplification used RNA transcripts. HTBI primers were used in a first-round RT-PCR, which preceded a second-round multiplex PCR. TCRdb processed the multiplex PCR reads anew with MiXCR; each CDR3 protein has one entry. This sample has about 170,000 distinct CDR3 sequences, with 30% to 45% found just once. The V gene lost 3 bases and the J gene lost 4 bases, with 13 bases spanning the gap. The CDR3 has 14 residues. The PBMCs were taken from roughly 9.3 ml of fresh peripheral blood. Sequencing was done on a sample of peripheral blood. The chain couples TRBV12-3 or TRBV12-4 to TRBJ2-7; D unclear. This sequence was found in a woman between 40 and 55 years old with Graves' ophthalmopathy. The CDR3 sequence is CASSLGPGSYEQYF. CDR3 DNA sequence: TGTGCCAGCAGTTTGGGCCCGGGCTCATACGAGCAGTACTTC.